These 28 T cell receptor beta chains came from one sample sequenced in a study of T-cell memory formation after mild COVID-19. TCRdb used MiXCR to reprocess the 5' RACE reads, holding one entry per CDR3 protein. The sample lists 300,000 to 350,000 distinct CDR3 sequences; 19% were seen once. Sequenced: PBMCs or a T cell subset sorted from them (not recorded which). The source of these receptors is a man younger than 30 who had mild COVID-19 (a few samples of this study predate the infection). Cell type and time point are not known.

The rearrangement links TRBV4-3 to TRBJ1-1; a weak D match, TRBD1 (6 bases). This CDR3 is 15 amino acids long. V shed 2 bases and J shed 2 bases, with 12 bases lying between them. Germline-derived CDR1 and CDR2 are LGHNA and YSLEER. The CDR3, as DNA: TGCGCCAGCAGCCAAAGGGGGATGGGTAACACTGAAGCTTTCTTT. Encoded protein: CASSQRGMGNTEAFF.

Only a few counts were recorded for this clonotype. The rearrangement links TRBV10-3 to TRBJ1-2; D remains ambiguous. This CDR3 has 14 amino acids. The germline CDR1 and CDR2 sequences are ENHRY and SYGVKD. V was shortened by 10 bases and J by 8 bases, with 23 bases between the two germline ends. This CDR3 reads CATSPEGPLWGYTF. CDR3 DNA sequence: TGTGCCACCTCCCCTGAAGGACCGCTGTGGGGCTACACCTTC.

The chain has TRBV2 and TRBJ1-1; perhaps TRBD1 as D (5 bases). Germline CDR1 and CDR2: SNHLY and FYNNEI. The CDR3 extends over 13 amino acids. The V end lost 11 bases, the J end lost 11 bases, and 24 bases lay between the germline ends. The CDR3 sequence is CADNRGTNAEAFF. The CDR3 DNA reads as TGTGCCGACAATCGGGGCACCAACGCAGAGGCTTTCTTT.

This rearrangement joins TRBV5-5 to TRBJ1-2; D is unclear. The V gene's germline CDR1 is SGHKS and CDR2 YYEKEE (reference sequence). Trimming took 0 bases from V and 10 from J, leaving 13 bases between them. This CDR3 comprises 13 residues. The CDR3 region is CASSLGAGGDYTF. The DNA for the CDR3 is TGTGCCAGCAGCTTGGGGGCCGGTGGTGACTACACCTTC. The full variable domain, its missing parts supplied by reference TRBV5-5 and TRBJ1-2, is DAGVTQSPTHLIKTRGQQVTLRCSPISGHKSVSWYQQVLGQGPQFIFQYYEKEERGRGNFPDRFSARQFPNYSSELNVNALLLGDSALYLCASSLGAGGDYTFGSGTRLTVV.

This clonotype was counted only a few times. This rearrangement joins TRBV7-8 to TRBJ1-6; D gene unclear. The germline gives CDR1 SGHVS, CDR2 FQNEAQ. This CDR3 spans 14 amino acids. The V gene lost 0 bases and the J gene lost 13 bases, with 13 bases spanning the gap. The CDR3 DNA sequence: TGTGCCAGCAGCTTAGCGGACGGGGAAGTCCCCCTCCACTTT. Its protein is CASSLADGEVPLHF.

This clonotype was seen only a few times. The rearrangement uses TRBV7-2 and TRBJ1-1; no clear D. Germline values: CDR1 SGHTA, CDR2 FQGNSA. This CDR3 is built from 12 residues. V lost 4 bases, J lost 8 bases, and 11 bases lay in between. The CDR3 nucleotides read TGTGCCAGCAGCTATCCGTCCGGGGAAGCTTTCTTT. Amino acid sequence: CASSYPSGEAFF. The full variable domain, with the rest looked up from reference TRBV7-2 and TRBJ1-1, is GAGVSQSPSNKVTEKGKDVELRCDPISGHTALYWYRQSLGQGLEFLIYFQGNSAPDKSGLPSDRFSAERTGGSVSTLTIQRTQQEDSAVYLCASSYPSGEAFFGQGTRLTVV.

The V and J genes are TRBV7-2 and TRBJ1-2; perhaps TRBD1 as D (5 bases). This CDR3 comprises 14 residues. V lost 2 bases to trimming and J lost 5 bases, with 12 bases between them. The germline V gene has CDR1 SGHTA and CDR2 FQGNSA. CDR3 region: CASSLRTGVYGYTF. CDR3 coding DNA: TGTGCCAGCAGCTTACGGACGGGGGTATATGGCTACACCTTC.

There are a few counts of this clonotype. The genes are TRBV7-9 and TRBJ2-7; 7 bases align to TRBD2. Losses at the gene ends were 8 bases for V and 1 base for J; bases not matched to a gene: 8. The germline V gene has CDR1 SEHNR and CDR2 FQNEAQ (reference sequence). This CDR3 region has 14 residues. The CDR3: CASSLGGVSYEQYV. Here the CDR3 DNA reads TGTGCCAGCTCCCTGGGGGGGGTTTCCTACGAGCAGTACGTC.

This clonotype came up many times. CDR3 sequence: CASSFGQANTEAFF. The CDR3 DNA sequence: TGTGCCAGCAGCTTCGGACAGGCGAACACTGAAGCTTTCTTT. The chain has TRBV7-9 and TRBJ1-1; TRBD1 aligns across 7 bases. This CDR3 contains 14 residues. Germline CDR1 reads SEHNR; CDR2 reads FQNEAQ (reference sequence). The trim removed 3 bases at V and 1 base at J, leaving 2 bases unmatched.

CDR3 bases: TGCAGTGCTAGCGTGATGTCGTTCTTC. Amino acids: CSASVMSFF. V is TRBV20-1 and J is TRBJ2-1; D is undetermined. Between the trimmed V and J ends, which lost 3 bases and 15 bases, there was a span of 9 bases. Germline V gene sequence: CDR1 DFQATT, CDR2 SNEGSKA (reference sequence). This CDR3 has 9 residues.

This chain joins TRBV20-1 and TRBJ2-3; 11 bases align to TRBD2. V shed 6 bases, J shed 0 bases, and the junction held 8 bases outside the gene matches. Germline V gene lookup returns CDR1 DFQATT and CDR2 SNEGSKA (reference sequence). This CDR3 is 16 amino acids long. The CDR3: CSAGTSGYFSTDTQYF. CDR3 DNA: TGCAGTGCCGGGACTAGCGGATACTTTAGCACAGATACGCAGTATTTT.

This clonotype was detected ten times or more. The J gene is TRBJ2-5, the V gene TRBV7-2; tentatively, D is TRBD1 (5 bases). The CDR3 contains 13 residues. The V end was cut by 5 bases, the J end by 4 bases, with 11 bases between. CDR1 and CDR2 (germline): SGHTA, FQGNSA. CDR3: CASSPGYSETQYF. The CDR3, as DNA: TGTGCCAGCAGCCCAGGGTATTCAGAGACCCAGTACTTC. Based on the CDR3 plus reference TRBV7-2 and TRBJ2-5, the full variable domain is GAGVSQSPSNKVTEKGKDVELRCDPISGHTALYWYRQSLGQGLEFLIYFQGNSAPDKSGLPSDRFSAERTGGSVSTLTIQRTQQEDSAVYLCASSPGYSETQYFGPGTRLLVL.

Only a few counts were recorded for this clonotype. This chain uses TRBV9 with TRBJ1-4; D is uncertain. This CDR3 has 12 residues. CDR1 SGDLS and CDR2 YYNGEE come from the germline V gene. The V end lost 3 bases, the J end lost 12 bases, and 12 bases lay between the germline ends. Here the CDR3 reads CASSDVGGELFF. The CDR3 DNA reads TGTGCCAGCAGCGACGTCGGCGGGGAACTGTTTTTT.

V gene TRBV20-1 combines with J gene TRBJ1-6; 10 nucleotides match TRBD1. With V trimmed by 6 bases and J by 7 bases, 6 bases remained unmatched. Per germline, CDR1 DFQATT and CDR2 SNEGSKA (reference sequence). The CDR3 has 14 residues. The CDR3 region has the DNA TGCAGTGCCAGTGACAGGGGGCCGAATTCACCCCTCCACTTT. Translated: CSASDRGPNSPLHF.

The chain links TRBV9 to TRBJ1-3, with a possible D match to TRBD1 (5 bases). The CDR3 extends over 14 amino acids. The V end lost 0 bases, the J end lost 4 bases, and 8 bases lay between the germline ends. CDR1 and CDR2 (germline): SGDLS, YYNGEE. CDR3 bases: TGTGCCAGCAGCGTAGCGGGGGACGGAAACACCATATATTTT. Amino acids: CASSVAGDGNTIYF. The complete variable domain, with remaining parts taken from reference TRBV9 and TRBJ1-3, reads DSGVTQTPKHLITATGQRVTLRCSPRSGDLSVYWYQQSLDQGLQFLIQYYNGEERAKGNILERFSAQQFPDLHSELNLSSLELGDSALYFCASSVAGDGNTIYFGEGSWLTVV.

This sequence joins TRBV5-5 and TRBJ1-1, with a weak D call TRBD1 (5 bases). This CDR3 has 15 residues. Germline CDR1 is SGHKS and CDR2 is YYEKEE (reference sequence). Deletions cut 0 bases from V and 6 bases from J, with 15 bases between. The CDR3 loop reads CASSLGGRESPEAFF. CDR3 nucleotides: TGTGCCAGCAGCTTGGGAGGCAGGGAGAGCCCTGAAGCTTTCTTT.

The chain couples TRBV27 to TRBJ1-1; D is possibly TRBD1 (5 bases). From germline, CDR1 is MNHEY and CDR2 SMNVEV (reference sequence). This CDR3 has 13 residues. Trimming cost V 5 bases and J 7 bases, with 14 bases left between them. The CDR3 protein is CASSPGTSGEAFF. CDR3 coding DNA: TGTGCCAGCAGTCCCGGGACGTCCGGTGAAGCTTTCTTT.

The V call is TRBV2, the J call TRBJ1-2; D not resolved. The germline V gene encodes CDR1 SNHLY and CDR2 FYNNEI. CDR3 length: 12 amino acids. V dropped 3 bases and J dropped 5 bases, with 7 bases sitting between them. The CDR3 here is CASSEDSYGYTF. For the CDR3, the DNA is TGTGCCAGCAGTGAGGATTCGTATGGCTACACCTTC.

The rearrangement links TRBV5-4 to TRBJ2-3; either TRBD1 or TRBD2 may supply D (6 bases each). Germline loops: CDR1 SGHNT, CDR2 YYREEE (reference sequence). V lost 4 bases to trimming and J lost 0 bases, with 24 bases between them. CDR3 length: 19 amino acids. CDR3 sequence reads: CASSPQPASGAQSTDTQYF. The DNA of the CDR3 is TGTGCCAGCAGCCCGCAACCCGCGTCGGGGGCGCAAAGCACAGATACGCAGTATTTT. The entire variable domain, with the rest obtained from reference TRBV5-4 and TRBJ2-3, is as follows: ETGVTQSPTHLIKTRGQQVTLRCSSQSGHNTVSWYQQALGQGPQFIFQYYREEENGRGNFPPRFSGLQFPNYSSELNVNALELDDSALYLCASSPQPASGAQSTDTQYFGPGTRLTVL.

The chain has TRBV12-3 or TRBV12-4 and TRBJ2-3, with 8 bases lining up with TRBD2. The CDR3 has 14 residues. Unmatched junction bases numbered 2, after V lost 6 bases and J lost 0 bases. CDR3 DNA: TGTGCCAGCAGGAAGCGGGGGAGCACAGATACGCAGTATTTT. Translation: CASRKRGSTDTQYF.

This clonotype was seen more than once but under ten times. J is TRBJ2-3 and V is TRBV20-1; D unclear. The V gene's germline CDR1 is DFQATT and CDR2 SNEGSKA (reference sequence). The CDR3 length is 14 residues. V shed 1 base and J shed 2 bases, with 10 bases lying between them. CDR3 loop: CSARGPGDTDTQYF. The CDR3 DNA follows: TGCAGTGCTAGAGGCCCGGGCGACACAGATACGCAGTATTTT.

This rearrangement joins TRBV7-2 to TRBJ2-2; 8 bases match TRBD2. The germline gives CDR1 SGHTA, CDR2 FQGNSA. The CDR3 spans 14 residues. J lost 15 bases, V lost 3 bases, and 12 bases had no gene match. The CDR3 here is CASSLAGGPPLMFF. For the CDR3, the DNA is TGTGCCAGCAGCTTGGCGGGGGGCCCCCCTTTGATGTTTTTT. Full variable domain (remainder filled in from reference TRBV7-2 and TRBJ2-2): GAGVSQSPSNKVTEKGKDVELRCDPISGHTALYWYRQSLGQGLEFLIYFQGNSAPDKSGLPSDRFSAERTGGSVSTLTIQRTQQEDSAVYLCASSLAGGPPLMFFGEGSRLTVL.

V and J are TRBV4-1 and TRBJ2-4; possible D gene TRBD2, 5 bases. CDR3 size: 12 residues. Per germline, CDR1 MGHRA and CDR2 YSYEKL. Trimming cost V 0 bases and J 15 bases, with 12 bases left between them. The CDR3 sequence: CASSQDSRGRYF. CDR3 in DNA: TGCGCCAGCAGCCAAGATAGTCGGGGTCGGTACTTC.

The chain links TRBV7-3 to TRBJ2-5, with a possible D match to TRBD2 (6 bases). Deletions cut 5 bases from V and 6 bases from J, with 19 bases between. Germline CDR1 SGHTA, CDR2 FQGTGA. The CDR3 covers 15 residues. The CDR3 bases are TGTGCCAGCAGCGACGACGGGCTAGCGCGAAAGACCCAGTACTTC. This codes for CASSDDGLARKTQYF.

This clonotype was seen ten or more times. This rearrangement joins TRBV4-3 to TRBJ2-7; D might be TRBD1 or TRBD2, each matching 5 bases. The CDR3 has 16 amino acids. Trimming stripped 3 bases from V and 3 bases from J, with 18 bases between. The germline CDR1 and CDR2 sequences are LGHNA and YSLEER. The CDR3 loop is CASSQVPGPTIYEQYF. Here the CDR3 DNA reads TGCGCCAGCAGCCAGGTACCGGGACCCACGATCTACGAGCAGTACTTC.

In its sample, this clonotype was seen many times. The chain uses TRBV7-2 and TRBJ1-1, with 7 bases lining up with TRBD1. Per the germline V gene, CDR1 is SGHTA and CDR2 is FQGNSA. This CDR3 is built from 17 residues. V was pared by 1 base and J by 1 base, with 9 bases of the junction left unmatched. In nucleotides, the CDR3 is TGTGCCAGCAGCTTAGTCCCTCAGGGGGTGGGGAACACTGAAGCTTTCTTT. The encoded protein is CASSLVPQGVGNTEAFF. Complete variable domain (other parts from reference TRBV7-2 and TRBJ1-1): GAGVSQSPSNKVTEKGKDVELRCDPISGHTALYWYRQSLGQGLEFLIYFQGNSAPDKSGLPSDRFSAERTGGSVSTLTIQRTQQEDSAVYLCASSLVPQGVGNTEAFFGQGTRLTVV.

The CDR3 DNA is TGTGCCAGCAGAAGGACAGGGGCAAACGAGCAGTACGTC. Its protein product is CASRRTGANEQYV. The chain carries TRBV6-6 and TRBJ2-7; 9 bases align to TRBD1. The CDR3 contains 13 residues. Trimming cost V 6 bases and J 5 bases; bases outside gene matches: 5. Per the germline V gene, CDR1 is MNHNY and CDR2 is SVGAGI (reference sequence).

This clonotype has more than one count but fewer than ten. V gene TRBV24-1 combines with J gene TRBJ2-1; 11 nucleotides align to TRBD2. J lost 8 bases, V lost 4 bases, and 6 bases had no gene match. Per germline, CDR1 KGHDR and CDR2 SFDVKD. This CDR3 region has 15 residues. The CDR3 nucleotides are TGTGCCACCAGTGACCAGGGACTAGCGGTGGATGAGCAGTTCTTC. Translation: CATSDQGLAVDEQFF.